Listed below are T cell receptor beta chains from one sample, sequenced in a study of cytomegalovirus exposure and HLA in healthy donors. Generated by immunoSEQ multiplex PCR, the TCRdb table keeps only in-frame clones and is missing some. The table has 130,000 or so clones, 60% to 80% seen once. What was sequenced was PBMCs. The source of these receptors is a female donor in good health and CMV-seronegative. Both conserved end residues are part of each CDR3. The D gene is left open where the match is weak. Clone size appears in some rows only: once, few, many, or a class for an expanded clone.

cdr3_aa: CASSISPGGNYGYTF
cdr3_nt: TGTGCCAGCAGCATAAGCCCAGGGGGGAACTATGGCTACACCTTC
v_call: TRBV7-3
clone_size: -
d_call: TRBD1
j_call: TRBJ1-2

cdr3_aa: CARKDEGQGNQPQHF
cdr3_nt: TGTGCCAGGAAAGATGAGGGACAGGGCAATCAGCCCCAGCATTTT
v_call: TRBV2
clone_size: -
d_call: TRBD1
j_call: TRBJ1-5

cdr3_aa: CASSLSSAGTDTQYF
cdr3_nt: TGTGCCAGCAGTTTATCGTCAGCGGGCACAGATACGCAGTATTTT
v_call: TRBV27
clone_size: -
d_call: -
j_call: TRBJ2-3

cdr3_aa: CASSLAGGGYTF
cdr3_nt: TGTGCCAGCAGCTTGGCAGGTGGCGGCTACACCTTC
v_call: TRBV5-6
clone_size: -
d_call: -
j_call: TRBJ1-2

cdr3_aa: CASSWQDGADTQYF
cdr3_nt: TGTGCCAGCAGCTGGCAGGACGGGGCAGATACGCAGTATTTT
v_call: TRBV5-6
clone_size: few
d_call: -
j_call: TRBJ2-3

cdr3_aa: CASSQNLGQISPGYTF
cdr3_nt: TGTGCCAGCAGTCAAAACTTAGGACAGATCTCTCCTGGCTACACCTTC
v_call: TRBV28
clone_size: -
d_call: -
j_call: TRBJ1-2

cdr3_aa: CASSVESSTEAFF
cdr3_nt: TGTGCCAGCAGTGTTGAGAGTAGCACTGAAGCTTTCTTT
v_call: TRBV6-4
clone_size: -
d_call: -
j_call: TRBJ1-1

cdr3_aa: CASSQVLANEQFF
cdr3_nt: TGCGCCAGCAGCCAAGTCCTAGCCAATGAGCAGTTCTTC
v_call: TRBV4-1
clone_size: -
d_call: -
j_call: TRBJ2-1

cdr3_aa: CASSPAGPGSYNSPLHF
cdr3_nt: TGTGCCAGCTCACCCGCGGGCCCGGGGTCCTATAATTCACCCCTCCACTTT
v_call: TRBV18
clone_size: -
d_call: -
j_call: TRBJ1-6

cdr3_aa: CASSWSRDSEPYNEQFF
cdr3_nt: TGTGCCAGCAGCTGGTCTAGGGACAGTGAACCCTACAATGAGCAGTTCTTC
v_call: TRBV7-3
clone_size: -
d_call: TRBD1
j_call: TRBJ2-1

cdr3_aa: CASSWGHRIVNTEAFF
cdr3_nt: TGCGCCAGCAGCTGGGGACATCGGATCGTTAACACTGAAGCTTTCTTT
v_call: TRBV5-1
clone_size: once
d_call: -
j_call: TRBJ1-1

cdr3_aa: CASSSKPGLAYEQYF
cdr3_nt: TGTGCCAGCAGCTCAAAGCCGGGACTAGCCTACGAGCAGTACTTC
v_call: TRBV7-2
clone_size: -
d_call: TRBD2
j_call: TRBJ2-7

cdr3_aa: CASSLRAGGFQNEQFF
cdr3_nt: TGCGCCAGCAGCTTACGGGCGGGGGGGTTTCAGAATGAGCAGTTCTTC
v_call: TRBV5-1
clone_size: -
d_call: TRBD2
j_call: TRBJ2-1

cdr3_aa: CASSSRQGGPGNTIYF
cdr3_nt: TGTGCCAGCAGTTCCAGACAGGGAGGACCGGGAAACACCATATATTTT
v_call: TRBV6-5
clone_size: few
d_call: TRBD1
j_call: TRBJ1-3

cdr3_aa: CARLMEEETQYF
cdr3_nt: TGTGCCCGGTTGATGGAGGAAGAGACCCAGTACTTC
v_call: TRBV27
clone_size: -
d_call: -
j_call: TRBJ2-5

cdr3_aa: CASSLLAGGDYEQYF
cdr3_nt: TGTGCCAGCAGTTTATTAGCGGGAGGTGACTACGAGCAGTACTTC
v_call: TRBV27
clone_size: once
d_call: TRBD2
j_call: TRBJ2-7

cdr3_aa: CASSSGSGGGQETQYF
cdr3_nt: TGCGCCAGCAGCTCTGGTAGCGGGGGTGGACAAGAGACCCAGTACTTC
v_call: TRBV5-1
clone_size: -
d_call: TRBD2
j_call: TRBJ2-5